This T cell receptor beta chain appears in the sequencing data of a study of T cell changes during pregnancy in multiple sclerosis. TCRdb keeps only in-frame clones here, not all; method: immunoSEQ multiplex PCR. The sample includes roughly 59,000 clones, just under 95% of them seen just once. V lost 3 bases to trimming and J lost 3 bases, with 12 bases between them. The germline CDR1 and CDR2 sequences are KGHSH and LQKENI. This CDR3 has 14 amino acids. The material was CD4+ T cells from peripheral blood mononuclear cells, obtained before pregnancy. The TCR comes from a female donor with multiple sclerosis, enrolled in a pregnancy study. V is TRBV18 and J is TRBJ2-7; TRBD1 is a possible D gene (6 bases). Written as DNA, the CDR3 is TGTGCCAGCTCACCGCAGACAGGAGTCTACGAGCAGTACTTC. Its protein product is CASSPQTGVYEQYF.